This passage covers 19 T cell receptor beta chains from one sample sequenced in a study of blood T cell repertoires in COVID-19. TCRdb's copy holds only in-frame clones and misses some; the assay was immunoSEQ multiplex PCR. The sample records 250,000 to 400,000 clones, roughly 89% being singletons. The specimen sequenced was PBMCs or T cells enriched from blood (not recorded which). These receptors were obtained from a man aged 55 to 70 who had recovered from COVID-19.

V gene TRBV29-1 combines with J gene TRBJ2-1; D is unclear. The CDR3 has 13 amino acids. Trimming took off 3 bases at V and 6 bases at J, with 12 bases between the two ends. Germline V CDR1 and CDR2: SQVTM, ANQGSEA. The DNA of the CDR3 is TGCAGCGTTGAGTGGCCTAGAGGCAATGAGCAGTTCTTC. Translation gives CSVEWPRGNEQFF.

The CDR3 DNA reads as TGTGCCAGCAGTTTTTCCCGCAGGGGCGGACCCCTTAATCAGCCCCAGCATTTT. It encodes CASSFSRRGGPLNQPQHF. This chain connects TRBV28 to TRBJ1-5, with D possibly TRBD1 on 6 matching bases. The length of the CDR3 is 18 residues. Germline V gene lookup returns CDR1 MDHEN and CDR2 SYDVKM. V dropped 3 bases and J dropped 4 bases, with 22 bases sitting between them.

The V gene is TRBV7-8, the J gene TRBJ1-5; 10 bases agree with TRBD1. Germline CDR1 reads SGHVS; CDR2 reads FQNEAQ. CDR3 length equals 17 residues. The V gene end was trimmed by 5 bases and the J gene end by 9 bases; junction bases not matched to a gene: 16. The CDR3 region has the DNA TGTGCCAGCAGCACCTGGACAGGGGGGGAGCAGTATTCGCCCCAGCATTTT. This gives the protein CASSTWTGGEQYSPQHF.

The chain employs TRBV28 and TRBJ1-2; 7 nucleotides agree with TRBD1. Germline V gene lookup returns CDR1 MDHEN and CDR2 SYDVKM. V gave up 8 bases and J gave up 7 bases; unmatched junction bases: 4. The CDR3 is made up of 11 amino acids. CDR3 DNA: TGTGCCAGCCGATACAGGGGTGGCTACACCTTC. Translation gives CASRYRGGYTF.

This chain joins TRBV25-1 and TRBJ1-4; 9 nucleotides align to TRBD1. The CDR3 is made up of 13 amino acids. CDR1 MGHDK and CDR2 SYGVNS come from the germline V gene. V lost 6 bases, J lost 6 bases, and 2 bases stayed unmatched. Here the CDR3 DNA reads TGTGCCAGCAGGGGGACAGGGTATGAAAAACTGTTTTTT. Encoded protein: CASRGTGYEKLFF.

The chain has TRBV6-5 and TRBJ1-2; D call uncertain. V was shortened by 4 bases and J by 8 bases, with 14 bases between the two germline ends. Germline-derived CDR1 and CDR2 are MNHEY and SVGAGI. The CDR3 length is 13 residues. The CDR3 sequence is CASSSKPTGGYTF. CDR3 DNA sequence: TGTGCCAGCAGTTCAAAACCGACGGGGGGCTACACCTTC.

The V gene is TRBV4-2, the J gene TRBJ2-3, with D perhaps matching TRBD2 (5 bases). From germline, CDR1 is LGHNA and CDR2 YNFKEQ. The CDR3 extends over 13 amino acids. The V end lost 0 bases, the J end lost 5 bases, and 6 bases lay between the germline ends. DNA for the CDR3: TGTGCCAGCAGCCAAGAGGCGGGAGATACGCAGTATTTT. Residues: CASSQEAGDTQYF.

This sequence joins TRBV18 and TRBJ1-4, with 9 bases matching TRBD1. V lost 2 bases and J lost 5; bases outside the gene matches: 3. The CDR3 contains 15 residues. Germline CDR1 KGHSH, CDR2 LQKENI. CDR3 loop: CASSPSGTGNEKLFF. The DNA of the CDR3 is TGTGCCAGCTCACCATCCGGGACAGGGAATGAAAAACTGTTTTTT.

The J gene is TRBJ1-2, the V gene TRBV13, with 10 bases matching TRBD1. Trimming at V came to 5 bases and at J to 3 bases, leaving 6 bases not matched to a gene. In germline, CDR1 is PRHDT, CDR2 FYEKMQ (reference sequence). This CDR3 spans 15 amino acids. CDR3 residues: CASSVGTGVHYGYTF. CDR3 DNA: TGTGCCAGCAGCGTTGGGACAGGGGTCCACTATGGCTACACCTTC.

The rearrangement links TRBV6-5 to TRBJ2-3, with D possibly matching TRBD2 (6 bases). This CDR3 comprises 14 residues. Trimming took 5 bases from V and 4 from J, leaving 13 bases between them. Germline-derived CDR1 and CDR2 are MNHEY and SVGAGI. The CDR3 loop reads CASSPRDSADTQYF. DNA of the CDR3: TGTGCCAGCAGTCCCCGGGACTCCGCAGATACGCAGTATTTT.

This chain links TRBV19 with TRBJ2-1; 8 positions agree with TRBD2. Unmatched junction bases numbered 11, after V lost 6 bases and J lost 7 bases. Germline CDR1 is LNHDA and CDR2 is SQIVND (reference sequence). The CDR3 loop spans 15 amino acids. CDR3 DNA: TGTGCCAGTAGCGCCCCAGCGGGAGTTAAAAATGAGCAGTTCTTC. Protein: CASSAPAGVKNEQFF.

This chain joins TRBV29-1 and TRBJ1-3, with D possibly being TRBD1 (6 bases). The CDR3 length is 15 residues. Germline CDR1 and CDR2: SQVTM and ANQGSEA. The V gene lost 3 bases and the J gene lost 2 bases, with 14 bases spanning the gap. The CDR3 loop is CSVEGVGGPGNTIYF. The CDR3 DNA reads TGCAGCGTTGAGGGTGTCGGGGGGCCTGGAAACACCATATATTTT.

The chain links TRBV12-3 or TRBV12-4 to TRBJ2-3; D not resolved. The CDR3 spans 13 residues. V lost 2 bases and J lost 5, with 8 bases in between. The CDR3 loop reads CASSLTAGDTQYF. DNA of the CDR3: TGTGCCAGCAGTTTAACCGCCGGAGATACGCAGTATTTT.

The V gene is TRBV25-1, the J gene TRBJ1-2; TRBD1 agrees at 11 bases. The CDR3 is made up of 15 amino acids. V gave up 4 bases and J gave up 3 bases; unmatched junction bases: 4. In germline, CDR1 is MGHDK, CDR2 SYGVNS. DNA of the CDR3: TGTGCCAGCAGTGGGACAGGGGGCGCGGACTATGGCTACACCTTC. As protein: CASSGTGGADYGYTF.

This clone came up once. V and J are TRBV18 and TRBJ2-3; D is perhaps TRBD2 (6 bases). Trimming removed 5 bases from V and 4 bases from J, with 13 bases in between. The CDR3 covers 14 residues. Looked up from germline, CDR1 is KGHSH and CDR2 is LQKENI. The CDR3 sequence is CASSSRGISDTQYF. The DNA for the CDR3 is TGTGCCAGCTCAAGTCGGGGGATTTCAGATACGCAGTATTTT.

The chain is built from TRBV5-1 and TRBJ2-5, with D maybe TRBD1 (6 bases). V was clipped by 0 bases and J by 0 bases, with 12 bases between them. The CDR3 is 16 amino acids. The germline V gene encodes CDR1 SGHRS and CDR2 YFSETQ. This chain's CDR3 is CASSLDSGVDQETQYF. The CDR3 nucleotides are TGCGCCAGCAGCTTGGATTCAGGGGTGGACCAAGAGACCCAGTACTTC. Using reference TRBV5-1 and TRBJ2-5 for the parts outside the CDR3, the full variable domain is KAGVTQTPRYLIKTRGQQVTLSCSPISGHRSVSWYQQTPGQGLQFLFEYFSETQRNKGNFPGRFSGRQFSNSRSEMNVSTLELGDSALYLCASSLDSGVDQETQYFGPGTRLLVL.

V usage is TRBV6-5 and J usage is TRBJ2-1, with 11 positions matching TRBD2. Looked up from germline, CDR1 is MNHEY and CDR2 is SVGAGI. The V gene end was trimmed by 7 bases and the J gene end by 7 bases; junction bases not matched to a gene: 9. This CDR3 comprises 15 residues. The CDR3 spells CASKLTSGSDNEQFF. CDR3 coding DNA: TGTGCCAGCAAACTTACTAGCGGGAGCGATAATGAGCAGTTCTTC.

V gene TRBV2 combines with J gene TRBJ1-5, with no clear D. CDR1 and CDR2 (germline): SNHLY, FYNNEI. V was clipped by 6 bases and J by 2 bases, with 14 bases between them. The CDR3 contains 15 residues. The CDR3 nucleotides read TGTGCCAGCAGAGCTTCGGTGGGCGGCAATCAGCCCCAGCATTTT. Encoded protein: CASRASVGGNQPQHF.

The chain has TRBV30 and TRBJ1-4, with 7 bases fitting TRBD1. CDR3 size: 15 residues. V lost 2 bases to trimming and J lost 8 bases; unmatched junction nucleotides: 11. CDR1 is GTSNPN, CDR2 SVGIG, per germline (reference sequence). The CDR3 coding sequence is TGTGCCTGGAGTAATCCTCCGGGACAGAGAGAAAAACTGTTTTTT. Amino acid sequence: CAWSNPPGQREKLFF.